This entry lists 32 T cell receptor beta chains sequenced from one sample in a study of T cell responses to AZD1222 COVID-19 vaccine. TCRdb's table, derived via immunoSEQ multiplex PCR, lists solely in-frame clones and lacks some. The profile shows about 120,000 clones, roughly 90% of them singletons. The sample consisted of peripheral blood, taken 28 days after the second dose of the MenACWY control vaccine. The receptors here all came from an adult who received the MenACWY meningococcal vaccine as a control.

The V call is TRBV10-2, the J call TRBJ2-5; D uncertain. From germline, CDR1 is WSHSY and CDR2 SAAADI. The CDR3 is made up of 12 amino acids. V lost 4 bases, J lost 6 bases, and 9 bases lay in between. CDR3 region: CASSVTEQTQYF. CDR3 DNA sequence: TGCGCCAGCAGTGTAACAGAGCAGACCCAGTACTTC.

This chain uses TRBV19 with TRBJ1-5, with 9 positions matching TRBD1. The CDR3 sequence is 16 residues long. After removal of 3 bases from V and 6 bases from J, the junction contained 9 bases not matched to a gene. Germline V lookup: CDR1 LNHDA, CDR2 SQIVND (reference sequence). CDR3 amino acids: CASSIGTGRSGQPQHF. The CDR3 region has the DNA TGTGCCAGTAGTATCGGGACAGGGAGGTCGGGTCAGCCCCAGCATTTT.

The chain links TRBV2 to TRBJ1-2; 7 positions agree with TRBD1. CDR3 length equals 13 residues. Looked up from germline, CDR1 is SNHLY and CDR2 is FYNNEI. V gave up 6 bases and J gave up 5 bases; unmatched junction bases: 6. CDR3 in DNA: TGTGCCAGCAGCCTAATCAGGGGGTATGGCTACACCTTC. Translating gives CASSLIRGYGYTF. Full variable domain (rest looked up from reference TRBV2 and TRBJ1-2): EPEVTQTPSHQVTQMGQEVILRCVPISNHLYFYWYRQILGQKVEFLVSFYNNEISEKSEIFDDQFSVERPDGSNFTLKIRSTKLEDSAMYFCASSLIRGYGYTFGSGTRLTVV.

A single count supports this clone. The CDR3 bases are TGTGCCAGCAGCTTGGGGGACAGGGGACCTTTCGGCAATCAGCCCCAGCATTTT. This sequence encodes CASSLGDRGPFGNQPQHF. The V gene is TRBV5-6, the J gene TRBJ1-5; 10 nucleotides line up with TRBD1. The germline V gene encodes CDR1 SGHDT and CDR2 YYEEEE. The CDR3 extends over 18 amino acids. Unmatched junction bases numbered 8, after V lost 0 bases and J lost 2 bases.

The chain is built from TRBV7-8 and TRBJ2-3, with unresolved D. The CDR3 is 16 amino acids. Trimming took 1 base from V and 2 from J, leaving 13 bases between them. CDR1 and CDR2 from the germline V gene are SGHVS and FQNEAQ. The CDR3 DNA sequence: TGTGCCAGCAGCTTAGTTTCTAGGCCCCCCACAGATACGCAGTATTTT. Amino acid sequence: CASSLVSRPPTDTQYF.

The CDR3 loop is CASSDRGNSPLHF. The CDR3 DNA reads TGTGCCAGCAGCGACAGGGGGAATTCACCCCTCCACTTT. The rearrangement joins TRBV11-2 to TRBJ1-6; 9 nucleotides agree with TRBD1. The length of the CDR3 is 13 residues. J was trimmed by 7 bases and V by 5 bases; bases with no gene match: 0. Germline lookup yields CDR1 SGHAT and CDR2 FQNNGV.

The genes are TRBV29-1 and TRBJ1-2; D uncertain. V lost 5 bases and J lost 0, with 7 bases in between. CDR3 length equals 12 residues. Germline V gene sequence: CDR1 SQVTM, CDR2 ANQGSEA. The CDR3 DNA sequence: TGCAGCGTTACGCTAGCTAACTATGGCTACACCTTC. It codes for CSVTLANYGYTF.

The rearrangement joins TRBV7-9 to TRBJ2-7; D tentatively fits TRBD1 or TRBD2 (6 bases each). Germline CDR1 SEHNR, CDR2 FQNEAQ (reference sequence). Deletions cut 5 bases from V and 3 bases from J, with 11 bases between. The CDR3 length is 13 residues. In DNA, the CDR3 is TGTGCCAGCAGCCCCGAGGGGGGCTACGAGCAGTACTTC. The encoded protein is CASSPEGGYEQYF.

The chain links TRBV6-5 to TRBJ1-5, with TRBD1 as a possible D gene (6 bases). Between the trimmed V and J ends, which lost 8 bases and 0 bases, there was a span of 14 bases. CDR3 length: 15 residues. CDR1 and CDR2 (germline): MNHEY, SVGAGI. DNA of the CDR3: TGTGCCAGCCAGGGGAAGGGAGTTAGCAATCAGCCCCAGCATTTT. It specifies CASQGKGVSNQPQHF.

This clone turned up a few times. The CDR3 coding sequence is TGTGCCAGCAGTTTAGAAGGGGGCCTCGAGCAGTACTTC. It codes for CASSLEGGLEQYF. This rearrangement joins TRBV27 to TRBJ2-7; TRBD1 agrees at 7 bases. CDR1 is MNHEY and CDR2 is SMNVEV in the germline V gene (reference sequence). The length of the CDR3 is 13 residues. V lost 2 bases and J lost 6; bases outside the gene matches: 4.

DNA of the CDR3: TGTGCCAGCAGTCCCCCCCAGGGGCATGAGCAGTTCTTC. Translating it yields CASSPPQGHEQFF. The J gene is TRBJ2-1, the V gene TRBV28, with D possibly being TRBD1 (6 bases). This CDR3 has 13 amino acids. With 5 bases removed from V and 8 bases from J, the gap between germline ends came to 13 bases. Germline-derived CDR1 and CDR2 are MDHEN and SYDVKM.

This chain joins TRBV18 and TRBJ2-5; the D call may be TRBD1 or TRBD2 (5 bases each). The germline V and J ends were trimmed by 1 base and 5 bases, with 17 bases remaining between them. The CDR3 has 16 residues. Germline V CDR1 and CDR2: KGHSH, LQKENI. For the CDR3, the DNA is TGTGCCAGCTCACCACAGGGGAGCGGTCTTAGGGAGACCCAGTACTTC. Protein: CASSPQGSGLRETQYF.

The chain recombines TRBV28 with TRBJ2-2; 9 nucleotides line up with TRBD2. The CDR3 runs to 14 residues. Germline CDR1 is MDHEN and CDR2 is SYDVKM. The trim removed 9 bases at V and 5 bases at J, leaving 7 bases unmatched. CDR3: CASFAGGPTGELFF. CDR3 nucleotides: TGTGCCAGTTTCGCGGGGGGGCCGACCGGGGAGCTGTTTTTT.

The chain carries TRBV4-2 and TRBJ2-7; D possibly corresponds to TRBD2 (6 bases). Deletions cut 1 base from V and 3 bases from J, with 19 bases between. The CDR3 runs 17 residues. Germline loops: CDR1 LGHNA, CDR2 YNFKEQ. CDR3 bases: TGTGCCAGCAGCCAAGGGTGGGCTAGCGCGAAAGTCTACGAGCAGTACTTC. Its protein is CASSQGWASAKVYEQYF.

This clone occurred a few times. The genes are TRBV7-6 and TRBJ1-1; possibly TRBD1 for D (5 bases). From germline, CDR1 is SGHVS and CDR2 FNYEAQ. The CDR3 loop spans 16 amino acids. Trimming took 1 base from V and 1 from J, leaving 13 bases between them. The CDR3 nucleotides read TGTGCCAGCAGCTTAGTGCGGGGACGCCAGAACACTGAAGCTTTCTTT. Translated, it gives CASSLVRGRQNTEAFF.

The chain recombines TRBV9 with TRBJ2-4, with a possible D match to TRBD1 (6 bases). V was pared by 3 bases and J by 6 bases, with 10 bases between. This CDR3 region has 13 residues. The germline CDR1 and CDR2 sequences are SGDLS and YYNGEE. The CDR3 DNA follows: TGTGCCAGCAGCGCAGGGGACGGAAACATTCAGTACTTC. Translation: CASSAGDGNIQYF.

This chain joins TRBV6-5 and TRBJ1-6; D is perhaps TRBD1 (6 bases). V was pared by 3 bases and J by 5 bases, with 11 bases between. CDR1 is MNHEY, CDR2 SVGAGI, per germline. The CDR3 is 15 residues long. CDR3 DNA: TGTGCCAGCAGTTATGCGGACAGTCATAATTCACCCCTCCACTTT. As protein: CASSYADSHNSPLHF.

The chain couples TRBV5-1 to TRBJ2-2, with D maybe TRBD2 (5 bases). V was shortened by 5 bases and J by 6 bases, with 8 bases between the two germline ends. This CDR3 region has 12 residues. Germline V CDR1 and CDR2: SGHRS, YFSETQ. CDR3 nucleotides: TGCGCCAGCAGGGTCGGGGCCGGGGAGCTGTTTTTT. It encodes CASRVGAGELFF.

This clone was picked up a small number of times. J is TRBJ1-1 and V is TRBV30, with a weak D call TRBD1 (6 bases). V was shortened by 1 base and J by 1 base, with 7 bases between the two germline ends. The CDR3 loop spans 13 amino acids. The germline V gene has CDR1 GTSNPN and CDR2 SVGIG (reference sequence). As DNA, the CDR3 is TGTGCCTGGAGTGGGGGACAGAACACTGAAGCTTTCTTT. Amino acids: CAWSGGQNTEAFF.

The chain employs TRBV7-3 and TRBJ2-3; unclear D gene. V shed 1 base and J shed 5 bases, with 10 bases lying between them. This CDR3 is 14 amino acids long. CDR1 and CDR2 from the germline V gene are SGHTA and FQGTGA. Here the CDR3 DNA reads TGTGCCAGCAGCTTAAAGGCATCTGTAGATACGCAGTATTTT. Its protein is CASSLKASVDTQYF.

The gene calls are TRBV3-1 (or the pseudogene TRBV3-2) and TRBJ2-6; D uncertain. Germline V gene data show CDR1 as LGHDT and CDR2 as YNNKEL (reference sequence). V lost 6 bases and J lost 0, with 12 bases in between. The CDR3 consists of 16 residues. The CDR3 reads CASSPRAYSGANVLTF. CDR3 bases: TGTGCCAGCAGTCCAAGAGCCTACTCTGGGGCCAACGTCCTGACTTTC.

V usage is TRBV1 and J usage is TRBJ1-2. TRBV1 is given as a pseudogene. The CDR3 covers 16 residues. CDR3 sequence (DNA): TGCACCAGCAGCCATCCCGGGGAGGATGGGGTCTATGGCTACACCTTC. Encoded protein: CTSSHPGEDGVYGYTF.

This chain uses TRBV9 with TRBJ2-7, with D possibly being TRBD2 (5 bases). Trimming cost V 0 bases and J 4 bases, with 14 bases left between them. CDR1 and CDR2 (germline): SGDLS, YYNGEE. This CDR3 has 15 residues. The CDR3 sequence: CASSVAGLGTYEQYV. In nucleotides, the CDR3 is TGTGCCAGCAGCGTAGCCGGACTCGGAACTTACGAGCAGTACGTC.

The rearrangement uses TRBV7-3 and TRBJ2-3; D perhaps matches TRBD2 (6 bases). The CDR3 has 15 amino acids. Deletions cut 2 bases from V and 1 base from J, with 10 bases between. The V gene's germline CDR1 is SGHTA and CDR2 FQGTGA. As DNA, the CDR3 is TGTGCCAGCAGCTTAGGAGGGGTGGGCACAGATACGCAGTATTTT. Protein: CASSLGGVGTDTQYF.

The V call is TRBV6-6, the J call TRBJ1-1, with 11 nucleotides matching TRBD1. CDR1 and CDR2 (germline): MNHNY, SVGAGI (reference sequence). V lost 2 bases, J lost 5 bases, and 4 bases stayed unmatched. The CDR3 sequence is 15 residues long. The CDR3 DNA reads TGTGCCAGCAGTTACGGGGGGACAGGGGGAACTGAAGCTTTCTTT. The encoded protein is CASSYGGTGGTEAFF.

This clone was counted a single time. V and J are TRBV29-1 and TRBJ2-7; 8 bases map to TRBD1. The V and J ends lost 7 bases and 6 bases, in that order; junction bases with no gene match: 14. This CDR3 contains 14 residues. Germline CDR1 reads SQVTM; CDR2 reads ANQGSEA. The CDR3 reads CSALGQGGIVEQYF. Here the CDR3 DNA reads TGCAGCGCCCTCGGACAGGGAGGTATAGTCGAGCAGTACTTC.

This clone was seen a single time. The J gene is TRBJ2-3, the V gene TRBV11-2, with D hard to call. Trimming left V 5 bases short and J 9 bases short, with 12 bases between. There are 12 residues in the CDR3. In germline, CDR1 is SGHAT, CDR2 FQNNGV. The CDR3 region is CASSHWGLTQYF. The CDR3 nucleotides are TGTGCCAGCAGCCACTGGGGTTTGACGCAGTATTTT.

This rearrangement joins TRBV28 to TRBJ2-7; D not certain. CDR3 length: 13 residues. Germline-derived CDR1 and CDR2 are MDHEN and SYDVKM. Trimming cost V 1 base and J 4 bases, with 8 bases left between them. The chain's CDR3 is CASSLFGSYEQYF. The CDR3 region has the DNA TGTGCCAGCAGTTTATTCGGCAGTTACGAGCAGTACTTC.

V gene TRBV2 combines with J gene TRBJ1-2; 8 bases are a match to TRBD1. The CDR3 sequence is 13 residues long. The junction had 4 bases not matched to a gene; V was cut back by 6 bases and J by 4 bases. The V gene's germline CDR1 is SNHLY and CDR2 FYNNEI. The CDR3 protein is CASRTTGAYGYTF. In nucleotides, the CDR3 is TGTGCCAGCAGGACGACAGGGGCCTATGGCTACACCTTC.

The chain joins TRBV7-9 to TRBJ2-1; TRBD2 is a possible D gene (6 bases). V was pared by 5 bases and J by 12 bases, with 17 bases between. This CDR3 has 13 amino acids. Germline CDR1 and CDR2: SEHNR and FQNEAQ (reference sequence). Written as DNA, the CDR3 is TGTGCCAGCAGCGCGCGCGAGGGACTGTCGCAGTTCTTC. Its protein is CASSAREGLSQFF.

The chain has TRBV5-1 and TRBJ1-5, with TRBD1 identical over 9 bases. The CDR3 is 15 residues long. Germline-derived CDR1 and CDR2 are SGHRS and YFSETQ. Unmatched junction bases numbered 5, after V lost 0 bases and J lost 7 bases. CDR3 region: CASSLGDREGQPQHF. The CDR3 nucleotides read TGCGCCAGCAGCTTGGGGGACAGGGAGGGCCAGCCCCAGCATTTT.

The V call is TRBV3-1 (or the pseudogene TRBV3-2), the J call TRBJ2-3; D possibly corresponds to TRBD2 (6 bases). V dropped 4 bases and J dropped 0 bases, with 14 bases sitting between them. The CDR3 extends over 16 amino acids. CDR1 is LGHDT, CDR2 YNNKEL, per germline (reference sequence). The CDR3 loop reads CASSLGKRASTDTQYF. The CDR3 nucleotides are TGTGCCAGCAGCCTGGGAAAGCGGGCCAGCACAGATACGCAGTATTTT.